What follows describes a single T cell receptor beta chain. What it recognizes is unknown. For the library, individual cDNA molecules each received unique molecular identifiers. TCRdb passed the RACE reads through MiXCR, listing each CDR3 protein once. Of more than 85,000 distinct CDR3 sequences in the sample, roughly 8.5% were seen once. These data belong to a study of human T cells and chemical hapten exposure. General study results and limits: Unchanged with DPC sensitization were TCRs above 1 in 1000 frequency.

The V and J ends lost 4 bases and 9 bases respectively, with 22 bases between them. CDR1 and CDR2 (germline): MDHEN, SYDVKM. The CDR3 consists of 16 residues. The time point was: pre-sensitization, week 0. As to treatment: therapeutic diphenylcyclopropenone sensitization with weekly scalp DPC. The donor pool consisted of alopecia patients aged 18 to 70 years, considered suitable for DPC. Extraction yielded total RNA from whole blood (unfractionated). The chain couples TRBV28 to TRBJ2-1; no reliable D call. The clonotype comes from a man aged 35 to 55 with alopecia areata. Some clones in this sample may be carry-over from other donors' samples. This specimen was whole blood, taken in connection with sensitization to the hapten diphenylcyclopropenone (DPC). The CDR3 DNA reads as TGTGCCAGCAGTTCCGACGGCCTCGTGGGTGGAAGTGAGCAGTTCTTC. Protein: CASSSDGLVGGSEQFF. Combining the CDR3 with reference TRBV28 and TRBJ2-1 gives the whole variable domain DVKVTQSSRYLVKRTGEKVFLECVQDMDHENMFWYRQDPGLGLRLIYFSYDVKMKEKGDIPEGYSVSREKKERFSLILESASTNQTSMYLCASSSDGLVGGSEQFFGPGTRLTVL.